This entry describes one TCR beta chain. The V and J ends lost 0 bases and 2 bases respectively, with 14 bases between them. CDR1 and CDR2 (germline): MNHEY, SVGEGT. The CDR3 totals 16 residues. The data stem from a study of blood T cells in healthy people across ages. Using a J-beta primer mix together with a sample-barcoded 5' primer, a second PCR was run for roughly 6 to 11 cycles. MiXCR, applied by TCRdb to the 5' RACE reads, yields one record per CDR3 protein. The sample gives approximately 670,000 distinct CDR3 sequences, around two fifths of which show up once; approximately 29% is in the top ten.

Sequences were obtained from blood. The clonotype originates from a man older than 75 in good health. The chain is built from TRBV6-2 or TRBV6-3 and TRBJ2-7; D remains ambiguous. The CDR3 sequence is CASSYSVLQPTYEQYF. As DNA, the CDR3 is TGTGCCAGCAGTTACTCAGTGTTACAGCCGACCTACGAGCAGTACTTC.